Listed here is a single T cell receptor (beta chain). The sample comes from a study of CD8+CD57+ T cells in acquired aplastic anemia. On the study more broadly: Across the sorted CD4+ and CD8+ cells, DNA amounts averaged approximately 3 ug. Healthy donor CD4+ cell samples had a mean of around 10 million reads.

V dropped 5 bases and J dropped 12; count of bases not matched to a gene: 11. The CDR3 spans 12 residues. The germline V gene has CDR1 DFQATT and CDR2 SNEGSKA (reference sequence). Profiling that covered TCR beta VDJ and CDR3 relied on genomic DNA as its template. TCRdb independently ran MiXCR on the reads; one entry per CDR3 protein. The sample carries a few hundred thousand distinct CDR3 sequences, roughly 68% recorded once. The sequencing input was sorted CD4+, CD8+, or CD8+CD57+ T cells (not recorded which) from PBMCs. The sequence was collected from a human donor in good health, serving as a control. The chain combines TRBV20-1 with TRBJ1-2; 8 bases line up with TRBD1. This chain's CDR3 is CSAGTGGTDNTF. As DNA, the CDR3 is TGCAGTGCTGGGACAGGCGGCACAGATAACACCTTC.